Below, 29 T cell receptor beta chains from the same sample are listed, as sequenced in a study of PD-1 blockade in classical Hodgkin lymphoma. Some clones are missing from TCRdb's copy, which holds only in-frame ones; the method was immunoSEQ multiplex PCR. The top ten clones hold 6.5% to 8% of a sample with roughly 21,000 clones, 87% of them seen once. Time point of the sample: newly diagnosed, previously untreated cHL patient sample. Investigators obtained CD8+ T cells from thawed PBMCs by magnetic negative selection. Sequenced: CD8+ T cells from blood. These receptors came from a human donor with classical Hodgkin lymphoma.

The chain has TRBV6-5 and TRBJ2-5; D perhaps matches TRBD1 (6 bases). From germline, CDR1 is MNHEY and CDR2 SVGAGI. The V and J ends lost 5 bases and 5 bases respectively, with 18 bases between them. The CDR3 loop spans 15 amino acids. CDR3 protein: CASSPNEQGGETQYF. The DNA of the CDR3 is TGTGCCAGCAGTCCCAATGAACAGGGTGGGGAGACCCAGTACTTC.

In its sample, this clone was seen once. This rearrangement joins TRBV4-2 to TRBJ2-6, with D possibly being TRBD2 (5 bases). The CDR3 runs 16 residues. Germline loops: CDR1 LGHNA, CDR2 YNFKEQ. Trimming stripped 0 bases from V and 0 bases from J, with 6 bases between. Here the CDR3 DNA reads TGTGCCAGCAGCCAAGATGGGAGCTCTGGGGCCAACGTCCTGACTTTC. This sequence encodes CASSQDGSSGANVLTF.

This chain connects TRBV2 to TRBJ2-2, with D possibly called TRBD1 or TRBD2 (5 bases each). The CDR3 is 15 residues long. Trimming took off 5 bases at V and 8 bases at J, with 18 bases between the two ends. Germline V lookup: CDR1 SNHLY, CDR2 FYNNEI. The CDR3 region is CASSPGTWATGELFF. The CDR3 DNA is TGTGCCAGCAGTCCCGGGACCTGGGCCACTGGGGAGCTGTTTTTT.

The chain couples TRBV7-8 to TRBJ2-1, with 8 bases that match TRBD2. Germline V CDR1 and CDR2: SGHVS, FQNEAQ. J lost 7 bases, V lost 4 bases, and 6 bases had no gene match. The CDR3 contains 14 residues. CDR3 bases: TGTGCCAGCAGCTCCGGGGGGGCCCGTAATGAGCAGTTCTTC. Translation gives CASSSGGARNEQFF.

The chain links TRBV7-6 to TRBJ2-2, with 10 bases aligning to TRBD1. CDR1 and CDR2 from the germline V gene are SGHVS and FNYEAQ. V gave up 1 base and J gave up 6 bases; unmatched junction bases: 8. The CDR3 sequence is 17 residues long. The CDR3: CASSLVPGTGEAGELFF. Here the CDR3 DNA reads TGTGCCAGCAGCTTAGTCCCCGGGACAGGGGAGGCCGGGGAGCTGTTTTTT.

This clone has a single count. As DNA, the CDR3 is TGTGCCAGCAGCTTGGAAGGTGGTGATGAGCAGTTCTTC. Encoded protein: CASSLEGGDEQFF. The V and J genes are TRBV5-4 and TRBJ2-1; D remains ambiguous. Deletions cut 0 bases from V and 8 bases from J, with 9 bases between. The CDR3 totals 13 residues. The V gene's germline CDR1 is SGHNT and CDR2 YYREEE (reference sequence).

The chain recombines TRBV28 with TRBJ1-5; D remains unclear. The CDR3 extends over 14 amino acids. Germline CDR1 and CDR2: MDHEN and SYDVKM. V was shortened by 2 bases and J by 0 bases, with 5 bases between the two germline ends. CDR3 DNA: TGTGCCAGCAGTTTACACTATAGCAATCAGCCCCAGCATTTT. This gives the protein CASSLHYSNQPQHF.

This chain uses TRBV7-2 with TRBJ2-1; no reliable D call. Trimming shortened V by 0 bases and J by 7 bases, and 7 bases separated the two germline ends. Germline V gene sequence: CDR1 SGHTA, CDR2 FQGNSA. The CDR3 runs 13 residues. CDR3 in DNA: TGTGCCAGCAGCTTAGCGGGTGGGAATGAGCAGTTCTTC. It translates to CASSLAGGNEQFF.

The rearrangement joins TRBV7-9 to TRBJ2-7; possible D gene TRBD2, 6 bases. CDR1 SEHNR and CDR2 FQNEAQ come from the germline V gene (reference sequence). The V end was cut by 6 bases, the J end by 3 bases, with 18 bases between. There are 15 residues in the CDR3. CDR3 sequence reads: CASRREQGFGYEQYF. The DNA for the CDR3 is TGTGCCAGCAGACGGGAGCAGGGATTCGGCTACGAGCAGTACTTC.

The V gene is TRBV28, the J gene TRBJ2-7; D may match TRBD1 or TRBD2 (5 bases each). Trimming removed 10 bases from V and 1 base from J, with 11 bases in between. In germline, CDR1 is MDHEN, CDR2 SYDVKM. The CDR3 totals 12 residues. The CDR3 DNA reads TGTGCCACAGGGACGGGTTCCTACGAGCAGTACTTC. This translates into CATGTGSYEQYF.

The chain recombines TRBV7-9 with TRBJ1-5; perhaps TRBD1 as D (5 bases). The CDR3 sequence is 13 residues long. Germline V gene data show CDR1 as SEHNR and CDR2 as FQNEAQ (reference sequence). V lost 3 bases to trimming and J lost 7 bases, with 10 bases between them. DNA of the CDR3: TGTGCCAGCAGCTTGGGGCCCCTGCAGCCCCAGCATTTT. Translated: CASSLGPLQPQHF. Supplemented by reference TRBV7-9 and TRBJ1-5, the full variable domain reads DTGVSQNPRHKITKRGQNVTFRCDPISEHNRLYWYRQTLGQGPEFLTYFQNEAQLEKSRLLSDRFSAERPKGSFSTLEIQRTEQGDSAMYLCASSLGPLQPQHFGDGTRLSIL.

CDR3 nucleotide sequence: TGTGCCAGCAGCTTCCGGGGGCGAAACACTGAAGCTTTCTTT. Translating gives CASSFRGRNTEAFF. This sequence joins TRBV5-8 and TRBJ1-1; perhaps TRBD1 as D (6 bases). Trimming took 2 bases from V and 2 from J, leaving 10 bases between them. Germline-derived CDR1 and CDR2 are SGHTS and YDEGEE. The CDR3 runs to 14 residues.

V is TRBV4-1 and J is TRBJ2-5; possible D gene TRBD1, 5 bases. Trimming took 0 bases from V and 5 from J, leaving 16 bases between them. CDR1 MGHRA and CDR2 YSYEKL come from the germline V gene. The length of the CDR3 is 16 residues. The CDR3 reads CASSQETAKFSETQYF. The CDR3 region has the DNA TGCGCCAGCAGCCAAGAGACAGCGAAATTTAGTGAGACCCAGTACTTC.

The chain combines TRBV18 with TRBJ2-3; 10 bases fit TRBD1. V shed 8 bases, J shed 0 bases, and the junction held 5 bases outside the gene matches. Germline assignment: CDR1 KGHSH and CDR2 LQKENI. The CDR3 sequence is 15 residues long. CDR3 protein: CASTRQGASTDTQYF. Written as DNA, the CDR3 is TGTGCCAGCACTCGACAGGGGGCGAGCACAGATACGCAGTATTTT.

J is TRBJ1-2 and V is TRBV9; no firm D call. The length of the CDR3 is 14 residues. The V end was cut by 4 bases, the J end by 7 bases, with 17 bases between. Per the germline V gene, CDR1 is SGDLS and CDR2 is YYNGEE. This chain's CDR3 is CASSIEELSTGYTF. CDR3 in DNA: TGTGCCAGCAGCATCGAGGAACTCTCAACTGGCTACACCTTC. Supplemented by reference TRBV9 and TRBJ1-2, the full variable domain reads DSGVTQTPKHLITATGQRVTLRCSPRSGDLSVYWYQQSLDQGLQFLIQYYNGEERAKGNILERFSAQQFPDLHSELNLSSLELGDSALYFCASSIEELSTGYTFGSGTRLTVV.

The chain carries TRBV4-3 and TRBJ1-1; weak D call: TRBD1 (5 bases). The germline CDR1 and CDR2 sequences are LGHNA and YSLEER. The V end was cut by 0 bases, the J end by 1 base, with 6 bases between. The CDR3 is made up of 14 amino acids. The CDR3 DNA reads as TGCGCCAGCAGCCAAGATGGGGGGAACACTGAAGCTTTCTTT. Its protein is CASSQDGGNTEAFF.

The gene calls are TRBV19 and TRBJ1-5; TRBD1 aligns across 7 bases. CDR3 size: 14 residues. V lost 7 bases to trimming and J lost 3 bases; unmatched junction nucleotides: 6. In germline, CDR1 is LNHDA, CDR2 SQIVND (reference sequence). The CDR3 coding sequence is TGTGCCAGTAAGGGGACAGAGATCAATCAGCCCCAGCATTTT. Amino acid sequence: CASKGTEINQPQHF.

V and J are TRBV2 and TRBJ1-2; 7 nucleotides line up with TRBD1. CDR3 length: 16 amino acids. Germline CDR1 SNHLY, CDR2 FYNNEI. J gave up 4 bases and V 0 bases, and 8 bases lay outside the gene matches. The CDR3 here is CASSEAGDSSAYGYTF. Here the CDR3 DNA reads TGTGCCAGCAGTGAAGCGGGGGACAGCTCGGCCTATGGCTACACCTTC.

The J gene is TRBJ1-1, the V gene TRBV7-2, with D maybe TRBD1 (5 bases). Trimming shortened V by 5 bases and J by 7 bases, and 20 bases separated the two germline ends. The CDR3 totals 15 residues. CDR1 is SGHTA and CDR2 is FQGNSA in the germline V gene. The CDR3 coding sequence is TGTGCCAGCAGCCCAACCCGGGACCGACGAAATGAAGCTTTCTTT. This translates into CASSPTRDRRNEAFF.

This chain connects TRBV7-8 to TRBJ2-7, with a possible D match to TRBD2 (6 bases). Germline V gives CDR1 SGHVS, CDR2 FQNEAQ. This CDR3 contains 15 residues. V was trimmed by 1 base and J by 6 bases, leaving 16 bases between them. CDR3 amino acids: CASSLETGAKSEQYF. Here the CDR3 DNA reads TGTGCCAGCAGCTTAGAAACGGGAGCTAAGTCCGAGCAGTACTTC.

The V call is TRBV11-2, the J call TRBJ2-5; maybe TRBD2 (5 bases). This CDR3 region has 15 residues. Germline-derived CDR1 and CDR2 are SGHAT and FQNNGV. V was cut by 1 base and J by 5 bases, with 14 bases left in between. The CDR3 DNA is TGTGCCAGCAGCTTAGTTATAGCGTCGGCGGAGACCCAGTACTTC. Its protein is CASSLVIASAETQYF.

V and J are TRBV4-1 and TRBJ2-7, with a possible D match to TRBD1 (5 bases). Between the trimmed V and J ends, which lost 0 bases and 0 bases, there was a span of 6 bases. The CDR3 is 14 residues long. In germline, CDR1 is MGHRA, CDR2 YSYEKL. CDR3 nucleotide sequence: TGCGCCAGCAGCCAAGATCAGGGCTCCTACGAGCAGTACTTC. Its translation is CASSQDQGSYEQYF.

The V and J genes are TRBV13 and TRBJ2-1; D might be TRBD2 (6 bases). The CDR3 sequence is 15 residues long. Trimming removed 3 bases at V and 8 bases at J, with 17 bases between. CDR1 and CDR2 (germline): PRHDT, FYEKMQ (reference sequence). The DNA of the CDR3 is TGTGCCAGCAGCTTCGTGGGGGGATTACTAGATGAGCAGTTCTTC. Amino acids: CASSFVGGLLDEQFF.

The table lists this clone with a few counts. The V and J genes are TRBV7-9 and TRBJ1-2; D may be TRBD1 (6 bases). This CDR3 is 15 amino acids long. V shed 5 bases and J shed 7 bases, with 20 bases lying between them. The germline V gene encodes CDR1 SEHNR and CDR2 FQNEAQ (reference sequence). The CDR3 is CASSLPRGGSSGYTF. CDR3 DNA sequence: TGTGCCAGCAGCCTTCCCCGTGGGGGCTCTTCTGGCTACACCTTC.

This chain uses TRBV30 with TRBJ1-1; 10 bases fit TRBD1. Germline V lookup: CDR1 GTSNPN, CDR2 SVGIG (reference sequence). With V trimmed by 4 bases and J by 5 bases, 4 bases remained unmatched. There are 13 residues in the CDR3. The CDR3 sequence: CAWMEDRGTEAFF. CDR3 bases: TGTGCCTGGATGGAGGACAGGGGGACTGAAGCTTTCTTT.

CDR3 in amino acids: CASSYPPGGEQYF. In DNA form, the CDR3 reads TGTGCCAGCAGTTACCCCCCGGGGGGAGAGCAGTACTTC. The chain uses TRBV27 and TRBJ2-7, with 7 positions matching TRBD2. The trim removed 4 bases at V and 7 bases at J, leaving 7 bases unmatched. The CDR3 is made up of 13 amino acids. Germline CDR1 and CDR2: MNHEY and SMNVEV (reference sequence).

This chain's CDR3 is CASRDRGYNEQFF. The CDR3, as DNA: TGTGCCAGCAGAGACCGGGGGTACAATGAGCAGTTCTTC. The rearrangement uses TRBV2 and TRBJ2-1, with D perhaps matching TRBD2 (6 bases). V dropped 6 bases and J dropped 4 bases, with 10 bases sitting between them. From germline, CDR1 is SNHLY and CDR2 FYNNEI. The CDR3 runs to 13 residues.

V is TRBV4-1 and J is TRBJ2-2, with D unclear. The germline V gene has CDR1 MGHRA and CDR2 YSYEKL. The length of the CDR3 is 16 residues. Trimming left V 0 bases short and J 2 bases short, with 10 bases between. DNA of the CDR3: TGCGCCAGCAGCCAAGAGTGGGCTTATAACACCGGGGAGCTGTTTTTT. It yields the protein CASSQEWAYNTGELFF.

V and J are TRBV25-1 and TRBJ1-5; the D is unclear. CDR1 and CDR2 (germline): MGHDK, SYGVNS. Trimming took 4 bases from V and 7 from J, leaving 8 bases between them. The CDR3 has 12 residues. Written as DNA, the CDR3 is TGTGCCAGCAGTGCCGGCGCGCAGCCCCAGCATTTT. This translates into CASSAGAQPQHF.